The sequence of this T cell receptor beta chain was determined in a study of early T cells in non-severe SARS-CoV-2 infection. Separate cDNA molecules each had unique molecular identifiers attached to them. TCRdb redid the calling of the 5' RACE reads with MiXCR, one entry per CDR3 protein. The sample contains around 70,000 distinct CDR3 sequences, less than 15% of which appear only once. Trimming removed 0 bases from V and 3 bases from J, with 9 bases in between. Germline-derived CDR1 and CDR2 are LGHNA and YNFKEQ. This CDR3 is 16 amino acids long. The receptor was isolated from an adult who was a healthcare worker with PCR-confirmed SARS-CoV-2 infection or an uninfected control (not recorded which). V is TRBV4-2 and J is TRBJ1-6; no clear D gene. The specimen was whole blood. CDR3 sequence: CASSQDRTVYNSPLHF. The CDR3 coding sequence is TGTGCCAGCAGCCAAGATCGAACAGTCTATAATTCACCCCTCCACTTT.